This TCR beta chain stems from a study of shared clonotypes between healthy human individuals. Study in general: Used for every donor were three CD4 naive, three CD4 memory, two CD8 naive and one CD8 memory plate.

Donors were healthy HIV-negative adults without recently reported acute infections or vaccinations. Investigators divided CD4+ cells into CD45RA+ naive and CD45RA-negative memory subsets. Germline CDR1 is SGHAT and CDR2 is FQNNGV. This CDR3 is built from 12 residues. V was clipped by 0 bases and J by 6 bases, with 6 bases between them. Deep-level running was used for the assay. TCRdb's copy holds only in-frame clones and misses some; the assay was immunoSEQ multiplex PCR. The data contain about 2.4 million clones, 90% to 95% of them singletons. The sequence came from a man younger than 35 in good health. Some clones in this sample may be carry-over from other donors' samples. J is TRBJ2-7 and V is TRBV11-2; D is ambiguous. The sequenced sample was naive CD4+ T cells from PBMCs. The subset is: CD45RA+ positively selected. The DNA of the CDR3 is TGTGCCAGCAGCTTAGATCGGGCCGAGCAGTACTTC. Translated: CASSLDRAEQYF.